This note documents a single T cell receptor (beta chain) sequence. Its cognate antigen has yet to be identified. No much larger clone is present one base from it, and per-base qualities are unavailable. The record originates from a study of early T cells in non-severe SARS-CoV-2 infection (dated by TCRdb to the early 2020s). Broadly, across the study: Because TCR sequencing relied on bulk RNA taken from unsorted whole blood, pairing of alpha and beta chains was not possible.

Library generation was performed with 5' RACE. Reads for this sample came from a NextSeq 500. To correct for sequencing error and PCR bias, the TCR library protocol tagged individual cDNA molecules with unique molecular identifiers. Both TCR alpha and beta chains were sequenced, and tight co-correlation was observed between alpha and beta sequence abundances in each sample. Per the authors' processing: Decombinator V4 was used to perform V gene, J gene and CDR3 annotation of TCR sequences. TCRs were defined as expanded if a significant change between any two time points was detected under a Poisson model with p below 0.0001. TCR abundances were normalised to the total number of TCRs sequenced per sample and were expressed as counts per million. TRAV1-2 paired with TRAJ12, TRAJ20 or TRAJ33 defined MAIT TCRs, while TRAV10 paired with TRAJ18 defined iNKT TCRs. VDJdb, accessed 1 November 2021, was searched for CMV, EBV and SARS-CoV-2 annotated TCRs, excluding TCRs annotated for multiple antigens. In-frame beta chains were kept once TCRdb had trimmed the public reads at Q25 with fastp and called clones with MiXCR. Rows matching on CDR3 protein sequence are summarized as one entry with the most common DNA and genes. The authors' filters were not applied to this entry. This sample lists over 35,000 distinct CDR3 sequences; under 13% were detected once. Roughly 10% of the sample belongs to the ten largest clones.

Broader findings and caveats from the paper: VDJdb matching was skewed toward anti-spike CD8 responses and likely underestimated virus-specific expansions, missing private and CD4 specificities.

Set within a cohort of healthcare workers in London, UK, this nested case-control study involved weekly PCR testing of nasopharyngeal swabs along with blood sampling. Healthcare workers were recruited during the week of the UK lockdown, between 23 and 31 March 2020, and followed weekly for up to roughly 15 weeks. The CDR3 runs 15 residues from the cysteine to the phenylalanine. Only the CDR3 DNA stays, 45 bases, in frame from base 1. The germline V gene (reference sequence) yields DFQATT for CDR1 and SNEGSKA for CDR2. The V end loses 2 bases and the J end loses 1 base, and a stretch of 15 bases separates them.

The sequencing sample was made of whole blood. Rearrangement joined TRBV20-1 to TRBJ2-7; the best D guess is TRBD2, with 5 bases matching. This receptor was taken from an adult who was a healthcare worker with PCR-confirmed SARS-CoV-2 infection or an uninfected control (not recorded which). CDR3 region: CSARTGFAGSYEQYF. The bases read TGCAGTGCTAGAACGGGGTTTGCAGGATCCTACGAGCAGTACTTC.